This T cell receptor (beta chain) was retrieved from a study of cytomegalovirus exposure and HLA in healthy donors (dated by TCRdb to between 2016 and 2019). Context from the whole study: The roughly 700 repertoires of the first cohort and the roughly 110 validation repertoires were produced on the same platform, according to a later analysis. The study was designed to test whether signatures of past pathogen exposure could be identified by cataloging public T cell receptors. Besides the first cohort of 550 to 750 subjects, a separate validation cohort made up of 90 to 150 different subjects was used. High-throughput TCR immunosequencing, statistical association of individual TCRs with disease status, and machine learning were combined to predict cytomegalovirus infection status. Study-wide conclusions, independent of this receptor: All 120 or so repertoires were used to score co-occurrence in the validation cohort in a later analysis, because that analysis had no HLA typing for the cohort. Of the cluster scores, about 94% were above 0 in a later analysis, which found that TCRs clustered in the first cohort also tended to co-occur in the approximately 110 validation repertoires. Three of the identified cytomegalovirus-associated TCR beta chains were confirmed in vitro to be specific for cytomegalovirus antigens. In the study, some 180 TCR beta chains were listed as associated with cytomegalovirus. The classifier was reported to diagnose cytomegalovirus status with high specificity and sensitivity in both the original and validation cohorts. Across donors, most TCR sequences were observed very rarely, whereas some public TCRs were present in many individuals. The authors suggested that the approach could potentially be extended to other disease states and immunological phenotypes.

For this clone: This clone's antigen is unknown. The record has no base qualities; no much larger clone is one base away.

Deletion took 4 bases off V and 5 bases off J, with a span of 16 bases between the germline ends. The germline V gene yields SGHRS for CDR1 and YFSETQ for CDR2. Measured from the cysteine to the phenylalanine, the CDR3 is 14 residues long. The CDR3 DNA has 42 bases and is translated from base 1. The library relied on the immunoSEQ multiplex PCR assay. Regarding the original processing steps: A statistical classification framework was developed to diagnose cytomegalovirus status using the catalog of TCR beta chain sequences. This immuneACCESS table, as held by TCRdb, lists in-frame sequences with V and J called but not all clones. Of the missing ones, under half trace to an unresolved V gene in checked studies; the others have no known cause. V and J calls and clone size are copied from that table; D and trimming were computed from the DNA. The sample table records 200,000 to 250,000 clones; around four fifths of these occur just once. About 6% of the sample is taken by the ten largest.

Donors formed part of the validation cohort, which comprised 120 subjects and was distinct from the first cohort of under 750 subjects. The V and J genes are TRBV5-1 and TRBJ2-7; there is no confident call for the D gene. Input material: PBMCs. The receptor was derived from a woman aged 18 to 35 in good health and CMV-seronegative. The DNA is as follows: TGCGCCAGCAGCGCGGTCAAAGGTACGGACGAGCAGTACTTC. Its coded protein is CASSAVKGTDEQYF.